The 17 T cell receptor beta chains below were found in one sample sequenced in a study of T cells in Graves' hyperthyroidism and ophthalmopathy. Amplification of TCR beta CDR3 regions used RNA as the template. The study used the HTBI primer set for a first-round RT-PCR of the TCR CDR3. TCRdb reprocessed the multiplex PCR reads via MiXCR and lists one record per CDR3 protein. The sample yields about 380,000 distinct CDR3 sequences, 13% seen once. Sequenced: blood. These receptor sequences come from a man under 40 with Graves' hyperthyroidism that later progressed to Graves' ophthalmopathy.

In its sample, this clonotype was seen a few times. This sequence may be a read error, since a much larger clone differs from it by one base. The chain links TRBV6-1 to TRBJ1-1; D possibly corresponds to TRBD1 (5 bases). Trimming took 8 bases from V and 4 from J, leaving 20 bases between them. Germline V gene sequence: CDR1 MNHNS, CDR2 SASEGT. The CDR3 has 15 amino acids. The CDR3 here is CASGPRSSGGTEAFF. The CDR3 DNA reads TGTGCCAGCGGTCCGAGAAGTTCGGGGGGCACTGAAGCTTTCTTT.

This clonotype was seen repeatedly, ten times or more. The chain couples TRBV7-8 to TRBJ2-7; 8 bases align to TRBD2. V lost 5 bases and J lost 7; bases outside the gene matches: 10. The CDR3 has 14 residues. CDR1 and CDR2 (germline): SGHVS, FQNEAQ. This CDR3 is CASSLPPGGREQYF. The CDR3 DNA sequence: TGTGCCAGCAGCCTACCCCCCGGCGGGAGGGAGCAGTACTTC.

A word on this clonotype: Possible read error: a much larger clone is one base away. CDR3 in amino acids: CASSGGVRDYGHTF. CDR3 nucleotides: TGTGCCAGCAGCGGGGGGGTTAGAGACTATGGCCACACCTTC. This sequence joins TRBV6-1 and TRBJ1-2; a weak D match, TRBD1 (5 bases). Per germline, CDR1 MNHNS and CDR2 SASEGT. The CDR3 extends over 14 amino acids.

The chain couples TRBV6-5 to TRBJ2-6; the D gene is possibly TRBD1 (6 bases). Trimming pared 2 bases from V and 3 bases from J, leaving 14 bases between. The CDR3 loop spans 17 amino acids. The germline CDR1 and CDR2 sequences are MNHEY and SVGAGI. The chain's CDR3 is CASSYRTEIYGANVLTF. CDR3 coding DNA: TGTGCCAGCAGTTACCGGACAGAGATTTATGGGGCCAACGTCCTGACTTTC.

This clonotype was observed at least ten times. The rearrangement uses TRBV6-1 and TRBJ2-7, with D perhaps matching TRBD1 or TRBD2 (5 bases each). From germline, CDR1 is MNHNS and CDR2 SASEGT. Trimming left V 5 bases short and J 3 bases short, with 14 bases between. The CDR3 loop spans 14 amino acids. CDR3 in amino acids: CASSYGQGDYEQYF. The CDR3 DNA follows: TGTGCCAGCAGTTATGGGCAGGGAGACTACGAGCAGTACTTC.

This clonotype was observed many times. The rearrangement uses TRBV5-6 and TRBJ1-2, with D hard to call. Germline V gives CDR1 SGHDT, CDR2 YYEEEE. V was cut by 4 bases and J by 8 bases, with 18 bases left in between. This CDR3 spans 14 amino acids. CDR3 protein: CASSQLGRVGGYTF. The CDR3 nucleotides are TGTGCCAGCAGCCAATTAGGACGGGTTGGGGGCTACACCTTC.

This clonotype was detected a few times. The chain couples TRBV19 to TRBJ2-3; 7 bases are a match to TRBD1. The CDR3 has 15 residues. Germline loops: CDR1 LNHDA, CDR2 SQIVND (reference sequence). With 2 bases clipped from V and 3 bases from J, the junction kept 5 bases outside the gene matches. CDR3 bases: TGTGCCAGTAGTATACTCGGCAGGGGGACAGATACGCAGTATTTT. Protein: CASSILGRGTDTQYF.

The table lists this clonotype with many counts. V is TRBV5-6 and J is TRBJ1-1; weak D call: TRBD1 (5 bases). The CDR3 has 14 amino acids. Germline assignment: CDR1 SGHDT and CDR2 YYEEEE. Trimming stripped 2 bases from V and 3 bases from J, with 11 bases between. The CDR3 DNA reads TGTGCCAGCAGCTTCGGGGGAGAGTACACTGAAGCTTTCTTT. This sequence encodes CASSFGGEYTEAFF.

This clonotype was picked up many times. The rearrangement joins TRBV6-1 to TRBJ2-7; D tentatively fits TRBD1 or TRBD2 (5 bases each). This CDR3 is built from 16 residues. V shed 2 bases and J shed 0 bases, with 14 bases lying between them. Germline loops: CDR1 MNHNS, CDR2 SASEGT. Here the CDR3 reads CASSELSGTSSYEQYF. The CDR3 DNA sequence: TGTGCCAGCAGTGAATTGTCAGGGACCAGCTCCTACGAGCAGTACTTC.

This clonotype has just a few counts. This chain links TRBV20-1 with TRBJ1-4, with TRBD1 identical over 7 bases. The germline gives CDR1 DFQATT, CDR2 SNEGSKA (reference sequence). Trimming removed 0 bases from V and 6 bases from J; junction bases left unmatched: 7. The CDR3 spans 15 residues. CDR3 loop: CSARDPKGGDEKLFF. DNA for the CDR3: TGCAGTGCTAGAGATCCAAAAGGGGGCGATGAAAAACTGTTTTTT.

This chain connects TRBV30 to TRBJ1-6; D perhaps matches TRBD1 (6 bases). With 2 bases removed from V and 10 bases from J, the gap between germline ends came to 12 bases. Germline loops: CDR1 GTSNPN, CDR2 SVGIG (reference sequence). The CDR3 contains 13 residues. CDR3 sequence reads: CAWSLAGESPLHF. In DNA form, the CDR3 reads TGTGCCTGGAGTTTGGCAGGGGAATCACCCCTCCACTTT.

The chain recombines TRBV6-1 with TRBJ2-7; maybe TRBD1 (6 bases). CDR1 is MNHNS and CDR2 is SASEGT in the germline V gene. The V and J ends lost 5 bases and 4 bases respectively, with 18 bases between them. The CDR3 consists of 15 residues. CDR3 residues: CASSYKGQRLYEQYF. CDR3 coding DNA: TGTGCCAGCAGTTATAAAGGACAGAGATTGTACGAGCAGTACTTC.

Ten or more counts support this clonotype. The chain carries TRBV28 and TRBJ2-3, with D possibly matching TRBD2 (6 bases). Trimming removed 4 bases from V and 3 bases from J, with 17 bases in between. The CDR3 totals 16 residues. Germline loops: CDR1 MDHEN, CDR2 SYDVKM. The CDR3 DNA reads TGTGCCAGCAGTTGGAGATGGGGGGAGGAGACAGATACGCAGTATTTT. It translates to CASSWRWGEETDTQYF. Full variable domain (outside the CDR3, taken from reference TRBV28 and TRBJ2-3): DVKVTQSSRYLVKRTGEKVFLECVQDMDHENMFWYRQDPGLGLRLIYFSYDVKMKEKGDIPEGYSVSREKKERFSLILESASTNQTSMYLCASSWRWGEETDTQYFGPGTRLTVL.

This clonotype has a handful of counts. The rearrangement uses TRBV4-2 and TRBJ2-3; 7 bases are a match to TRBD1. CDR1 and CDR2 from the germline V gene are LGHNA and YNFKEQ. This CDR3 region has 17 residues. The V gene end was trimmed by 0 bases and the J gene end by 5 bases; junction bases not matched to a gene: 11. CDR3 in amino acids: CASSQDPDRPLLDTQYF. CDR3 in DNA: TGTGCCAGCAGCCAAGATCCGGACAGGCCTTTGTTAGATACGCAGTATTTT.

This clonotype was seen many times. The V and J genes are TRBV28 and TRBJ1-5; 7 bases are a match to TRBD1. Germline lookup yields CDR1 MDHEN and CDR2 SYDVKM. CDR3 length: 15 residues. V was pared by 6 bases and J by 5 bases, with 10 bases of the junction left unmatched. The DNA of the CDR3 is TGTGCCAGCAGAATCCCGGGACAGACCCATCAGCCCCAGCATTTT. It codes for CASRIPGQTHQPQHF.

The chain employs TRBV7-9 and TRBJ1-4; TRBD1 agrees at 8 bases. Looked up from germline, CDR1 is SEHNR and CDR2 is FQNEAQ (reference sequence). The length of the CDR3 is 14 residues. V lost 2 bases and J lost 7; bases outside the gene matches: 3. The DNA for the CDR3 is TGTGCCAGCAGCTTAAGACAGGGGAGTGAAAAACTGTTTTTT. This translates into CASSLRQGSEKLFF.

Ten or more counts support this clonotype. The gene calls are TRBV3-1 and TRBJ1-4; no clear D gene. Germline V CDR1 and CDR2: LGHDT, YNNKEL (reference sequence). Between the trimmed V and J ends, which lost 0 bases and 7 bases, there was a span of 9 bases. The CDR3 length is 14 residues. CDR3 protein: CASSQDSIGEKLFF. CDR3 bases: TGTGCCAGCAGCCAAGACAGTATAGGTGAAAAACTGTTTTTT.